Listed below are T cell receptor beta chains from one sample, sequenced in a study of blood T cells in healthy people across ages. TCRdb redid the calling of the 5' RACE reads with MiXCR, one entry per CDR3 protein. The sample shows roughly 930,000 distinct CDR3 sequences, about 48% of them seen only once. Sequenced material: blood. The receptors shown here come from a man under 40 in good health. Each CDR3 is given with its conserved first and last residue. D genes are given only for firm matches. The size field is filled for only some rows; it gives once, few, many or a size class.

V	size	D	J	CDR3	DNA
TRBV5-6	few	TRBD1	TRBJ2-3	CASRPGQGFTDTQYF	TGTGCCAGCAGGCCTGGACAGGGGTTTACAGATACGCAGTATTTT
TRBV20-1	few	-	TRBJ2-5	CSATRTRGAQETQYF	TGCAGTGCTACCAGAACCCGGGGAGCCCAAGAGACCCAGTACTTC
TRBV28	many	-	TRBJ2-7	CASSLIRNHEQYF	TGTGCCAGCAGTTTAATTCGCAACCACGAGCAGTACTTC
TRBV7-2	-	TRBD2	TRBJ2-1	CASSRPLGSGDYNEQFF	TGTGCCAGCAGCCGCCCCCTGGGTAGCGGGGATTACAATGAGCAGTTCTTC
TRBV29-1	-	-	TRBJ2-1	CSVGAGEGEQFF	TGCAGCGTTGGGGCAGGGGAGGGTGAGCAGTTCTTC
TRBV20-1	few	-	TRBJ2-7	CSAREQSGGEQYF	TGCAGTGCTAGAGAACAATCCGGAGGCGAGCAGTACTTC
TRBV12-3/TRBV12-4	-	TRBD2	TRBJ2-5	CASNLAGNQETQYF	TGTGCCAGTAATCTAGCGGGGAACCAAGAGACCCAGTACTTC
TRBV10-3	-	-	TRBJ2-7	CAISEPQGGASGREQYF	TGTGCCATCAGTGAGCCTCAGGGGGGCGCGTCGGGAAGGGAGCAGTACTTC
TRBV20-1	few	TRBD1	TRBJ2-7	CSSPNGDRGTYEQYF	TGCAGTTCACCAAATGGGGACAGGGGCACCTACGAGCAGTACTTC
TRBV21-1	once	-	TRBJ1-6	CASSNRVGQGASTHSPLHF	-
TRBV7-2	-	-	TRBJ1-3	CASSLTPRSSGNTIYF	TGTGCCAGCAGCTTGACACCTAGGAGCTCTGGAAACACCATATATTTT
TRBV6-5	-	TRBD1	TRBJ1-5	CASSYAGGRPQHF	TGTGCCAGCAGTTACGCAGGGGGGCGGCCCCAGCATTTT
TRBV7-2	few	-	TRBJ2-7	CASSSSRGFYEQYF	TGTGCCAGCAGCTCCAGCCGGGGGTTCTACGAGCAGTACTTC
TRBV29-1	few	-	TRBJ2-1	CSAREMSYNEQFF	TGCAGCGCCAGGGAAATGTCCTACAATGAGCAGTTCTTC
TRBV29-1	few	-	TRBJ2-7	CSVPGTHEQYF	TGCAGCGTTCCCGGGACCCACGAGCAGTACTTC
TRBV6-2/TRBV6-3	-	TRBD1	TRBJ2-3	CASSDIGGWADTQYF	TGTGCCAGCAGTGACATAGGGGGCTGGGCAGATACGCAGTATTTT
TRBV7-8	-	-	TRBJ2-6	CASSLIARGSGANVLTF	TGTGCCAGCAGCTTAATTGCCCGGGGGAGTGGGGCCAACGTCCTGACTTTC
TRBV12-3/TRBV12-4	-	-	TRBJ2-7	CAGRKSGTIYEQYF	TGTGCCGGCAGAAAAAGTGGGACGATATACGAGCAGTACTTC
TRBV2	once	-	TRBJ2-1	CASREAVSYNEQFF	TGTGCCAGCCGGGAAGCGGTATCCTACAATGAGCAGTTCTTC
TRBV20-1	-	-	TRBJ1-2	CSARVPPGGLDGYTF	TGCAGTGCTAGAGTCCCCCCTGGAGGGTTAGATGGCTACACCTTC
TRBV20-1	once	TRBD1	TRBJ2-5	CSARQGLQETQYF	TGCAGTGCCAGACAGGGGCTGCAAGAGACCCAGTACTTC
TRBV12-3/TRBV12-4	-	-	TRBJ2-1	CASISVGGYNEQFF	TGTGCCAGCATCAGTGTTGGGGGCTACAATGAGCAGTTCTTC
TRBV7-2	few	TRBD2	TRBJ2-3	CASSRISGGGTDTQYF	TGTGCCAGCAGCCGCATTAGCGGGGGGGGCACAGATACGCAGTATTTT
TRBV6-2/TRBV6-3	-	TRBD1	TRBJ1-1	CASSGTDTEAFF	TGTGCCAGCAGCGGGACAGACACTGAAGCTTTCTTT
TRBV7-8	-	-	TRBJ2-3	CASSLAISGSTDTQYF	TGTGCCAGCAGCTTAGCGATCAGCGGGAGCACAGATACGCAGTATTTT
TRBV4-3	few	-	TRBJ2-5	CASSQDYRSTGSLRTQYF	TGCGCCAGCAGCCAAGACTATCGCTCAACAGGTAGCTTAAGGACCCAGTACTTC
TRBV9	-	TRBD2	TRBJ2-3	CASSRGVSTDTQYF	TGTGCCAGCAGCCGGGGGGTCAGCACAGATACGCAGTATTTT